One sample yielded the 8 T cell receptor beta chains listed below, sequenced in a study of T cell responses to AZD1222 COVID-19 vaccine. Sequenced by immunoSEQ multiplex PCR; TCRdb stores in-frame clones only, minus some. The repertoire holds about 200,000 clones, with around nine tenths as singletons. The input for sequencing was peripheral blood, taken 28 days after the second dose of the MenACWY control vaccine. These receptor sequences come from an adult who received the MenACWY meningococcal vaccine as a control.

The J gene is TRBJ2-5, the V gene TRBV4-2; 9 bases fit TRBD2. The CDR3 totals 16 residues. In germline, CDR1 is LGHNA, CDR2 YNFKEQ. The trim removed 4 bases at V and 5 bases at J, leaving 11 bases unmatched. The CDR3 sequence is CASSPAGGRVHETQYF. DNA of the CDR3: TGTGCCAGCAGCCCCGCGGGGGGGAGGGTTCACGAGACCCAGTACTTC.

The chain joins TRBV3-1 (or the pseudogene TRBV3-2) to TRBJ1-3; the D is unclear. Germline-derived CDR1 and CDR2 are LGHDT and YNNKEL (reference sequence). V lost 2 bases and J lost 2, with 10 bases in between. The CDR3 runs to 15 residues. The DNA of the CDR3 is TGTGCCAGCAGCCAACAAGTGGTACCTGGAAACACCATATATTTT. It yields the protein CASSQQVVPGNTIYF.

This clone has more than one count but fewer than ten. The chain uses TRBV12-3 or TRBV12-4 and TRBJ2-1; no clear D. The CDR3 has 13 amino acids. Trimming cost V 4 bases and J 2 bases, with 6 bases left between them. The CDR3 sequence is CASSSGPYNEQFF. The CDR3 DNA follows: TGTGCCAGCAGTTCCGGGCCCTACAATGAGCAGTTCTTC.

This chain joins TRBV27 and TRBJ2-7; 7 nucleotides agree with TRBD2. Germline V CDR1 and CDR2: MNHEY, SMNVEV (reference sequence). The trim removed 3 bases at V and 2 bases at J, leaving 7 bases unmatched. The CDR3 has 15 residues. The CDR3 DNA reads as TGTGCCAGCAGTTTGGTTGGCGGGAGAACCTACGAGCAGTACTTC. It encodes CASSLVGGRTYEQYF.

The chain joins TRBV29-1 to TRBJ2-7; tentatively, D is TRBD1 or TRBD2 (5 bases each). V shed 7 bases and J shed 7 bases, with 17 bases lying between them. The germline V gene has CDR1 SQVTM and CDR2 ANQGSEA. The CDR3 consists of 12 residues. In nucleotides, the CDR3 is TGCAGCGCCAGAGGGGATACCGGGGAGCAGTACTTC. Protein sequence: CSARGDTGEQYF.

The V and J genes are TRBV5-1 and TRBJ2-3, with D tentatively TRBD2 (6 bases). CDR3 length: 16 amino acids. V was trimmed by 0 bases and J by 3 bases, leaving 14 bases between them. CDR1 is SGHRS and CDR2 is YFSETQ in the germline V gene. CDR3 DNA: TGCGCCAGCAGCTTGGACTTAACGGGAGTGACAGATACGCAGTATTTT. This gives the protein CASSLDLTGVTDTQYF.

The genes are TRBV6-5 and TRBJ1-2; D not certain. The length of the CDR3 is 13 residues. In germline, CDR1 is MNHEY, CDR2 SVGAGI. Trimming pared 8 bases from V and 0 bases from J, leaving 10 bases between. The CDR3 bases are TGTGCCAGCGGTTTAGGCGCTAACTATGGCTACACCTTC. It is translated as CASGLGANYGYTF.

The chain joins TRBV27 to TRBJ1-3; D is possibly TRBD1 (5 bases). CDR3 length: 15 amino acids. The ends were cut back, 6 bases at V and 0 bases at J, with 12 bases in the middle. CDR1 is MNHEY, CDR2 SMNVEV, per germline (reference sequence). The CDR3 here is CASRMQGVSGNTIYF. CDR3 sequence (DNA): TGTGCCAGCAGGATGCAGGGAGTCTCTGGAAACACCATATATTTT.